The 8 T cell receptor beta chains below were found in one sample sequenced in a study of sequential checkpoint blockade in melanoma (dated by TCRdb to the late 2010s). What the treatment or condition label conveys for this sample: randomized to nivolumab then ipilimumab (arm A) or the reverse (arm B). Library construction relied on the immunoSEQ multiplex PCR assay. TCRdb retrieved this table from immuneACCESS and kept in-frame rearrangements only. Not all clones are present; in checked studies, unresolved V genes account for under half, and no reason is known for the remainder. The sample table records approximately 37,000 clones; approximately 84% of these occur just once. Of the sample, approximately 6% is held by the ten largest clones. This specimen consisted of CD8+ T cells sorted from blood (inferred from file names), obtained from a patient given nivolumab and ipilimumab in sequence. Receptors were obtained from a human donor with melanoma.

This rearrangement joins TRBV28 to TRBJ1-4, with D tentatively TRBD1 (5 bases). The V gene's germline CDR1 is MDHEN and CDR2 SYDVKM. The CDR3 has 17 amino acids. Deletions cut 6 bases from V and 1 base from J, with 18 bases between. This CDR3 reads CASRLLREKETNEKLFF. CDR3 coding DNA: TGTGCCAGCAGGCTACTCAGGGAAAAGGAAACTAATGAAAAACTGTTTTTT.

This clone was detected only once. This rearrangement joins TRBV6-5 to TRBJ2-3; 9 bases are shared with TRBD2. V lost 10 bases and J lost 5; bases outside the gene matches: 7. CDR3 length: 13 residues. Germline V gene lookup returns CDR1 MNHEY and CDR2 SVGAGI. As DNA, the CDR3 is TGTGCCAACGCCAGCGGGGGGCGAGATACGCAGTATTTT. Translation: CANASGGRDTQYF.

The gene calls are TRBV7-9 and TRBJ2-2, with TRBD1 matching 11 bases. Germline assignment: CDR1 SEHNR and CDR2 FQNEAQ (reference sequence). V shed 10 bases, J shed 6 bases, and the junction held 16 bases outside the gene matches. The CDR3 has 17 residues. CDR3 sequence: CATLWDRGFLLAGELFF. DNA for the CDR3: TGTGCCACGCTTTGGGACAGGGGGTTTCTGCTCGCCGGGGAGCTGTTTTTT.

Concerning this clone: One junction end disagrees with the germline gene, perhaps due to a read error. J is TRBJ1-1 and V is TRBV12-5; D may be TRBD1 (5 bases). Germline values: CDR1 LGHNT, CDR2 FRNRAP. This CDR3 spans 11 amino acids. The CDR3 nucleotides are TGTGCTAGTGGATCGGACACCGAAGCTTTCTTT. This sequence encodes CASGSDTEAFF.

In its sample, this clone was seen once. The chain joins TRBV4-1 to TRBJ2-5; D perhaps matches TRBD2 (6 bases). Germline V lookup: CDR1 MGHRA, CDR2 YSYEKL. The ends were cut back, 0 bases at V and 0 bases at J, with 8 bases in the middle. The CDR3 sequence is 15 residues long. This chain's CDR3 is CASSQDWGDQETQYF. The CDR3 nucleotides are TGCGCCAGCAGCCAAGATTGGGGGGACCAAGAGACCCAGTACTTC.

This rearrangement joins TRBV5-4 to TRBJ1-1, with D unclear. This CDR3 contains 15 residues. The germline V gene encodes CDR1 SGHNT and CDR2 YYREEE (reference sequence). V was cut by 4 bases and J by 5 bases, with 18 bases left in between. Here the CDR3 DNA reads TGTGCCAGCAGCACGGACGGTCCCCCGGGGACTGAAGCTTTCTTT. Encoded protein: CASSTDGPPGTEAFF.

The rearrangement uses TRBV7-2 and TRBJ2-3; perhaps TRBD2 as D (7 bases). This CDR3 has 16 amino acids. V was pared by 6 bases and J by 3 bases, with 19 bases between. Germline CDR1 is SGHTA and CDR2 is FQGNSA. The CDR3 DNA follows: TGTGCCAGCAGGGGTTTTCCGGGGGGCGGTACAGATACGCAGTATTTT. This translates into CASRGFPGGGTDTQYF.

The CDR3 coding sequence is TGTGCCAGCATAGGGACAAACTCCTACGAGCAGTACTTC. As protein: CASIGTNSYEQYF. The chain employs TRBV27 and TRBJ2-5, with D possibly TRBD1 on 6 matching bases. The J call is uncertain, as TRBJ2-7 better fits the DNA end. This CDR3 is built from 13 residues. The germline V gene has CDR1 MNHEY and CDR2 SMNVEV (reference sequence).